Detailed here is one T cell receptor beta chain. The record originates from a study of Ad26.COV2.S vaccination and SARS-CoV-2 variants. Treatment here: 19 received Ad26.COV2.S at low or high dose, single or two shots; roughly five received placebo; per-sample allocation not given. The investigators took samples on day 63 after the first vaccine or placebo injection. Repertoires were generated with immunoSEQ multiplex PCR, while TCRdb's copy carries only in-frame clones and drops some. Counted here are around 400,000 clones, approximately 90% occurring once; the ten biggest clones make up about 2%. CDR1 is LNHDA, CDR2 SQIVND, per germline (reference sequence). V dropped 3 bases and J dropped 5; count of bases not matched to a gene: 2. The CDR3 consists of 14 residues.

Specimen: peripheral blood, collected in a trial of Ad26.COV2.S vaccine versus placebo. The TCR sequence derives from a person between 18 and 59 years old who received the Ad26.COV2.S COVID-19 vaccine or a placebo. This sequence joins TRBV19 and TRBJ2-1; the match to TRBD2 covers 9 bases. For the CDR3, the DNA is TGTGCCAGTAGTATTGGGACTAGCAACAATGAGCAGTTCTTC. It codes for CASSIGTSNNEQFF.